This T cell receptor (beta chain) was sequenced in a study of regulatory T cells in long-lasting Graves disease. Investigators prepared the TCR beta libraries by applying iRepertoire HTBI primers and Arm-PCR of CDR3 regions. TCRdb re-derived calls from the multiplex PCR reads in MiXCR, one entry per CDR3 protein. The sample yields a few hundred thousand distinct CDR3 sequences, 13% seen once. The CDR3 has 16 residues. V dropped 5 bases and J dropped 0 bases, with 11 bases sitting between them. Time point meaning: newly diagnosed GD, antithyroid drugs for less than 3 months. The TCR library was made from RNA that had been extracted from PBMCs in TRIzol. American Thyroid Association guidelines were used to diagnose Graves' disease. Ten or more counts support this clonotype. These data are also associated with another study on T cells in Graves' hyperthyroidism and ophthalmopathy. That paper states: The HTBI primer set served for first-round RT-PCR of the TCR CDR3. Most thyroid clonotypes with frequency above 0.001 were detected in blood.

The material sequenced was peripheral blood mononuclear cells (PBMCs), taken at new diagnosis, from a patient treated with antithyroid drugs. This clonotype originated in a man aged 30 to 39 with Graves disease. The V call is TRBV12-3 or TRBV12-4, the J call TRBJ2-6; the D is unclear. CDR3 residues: CASSARSASGANVLTF. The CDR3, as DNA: TGTGCCAGCAGTGCTAGGAGCGCCTCTGGGGCCAACGTCCTGACTTTC.